This T cell receptor beta chain was identified during a study of blood T cell repertoires in COVID-19 (dated by TCRdb to 2020 to 2022). About the full investigation: The collaborator samples originated in the United States, Italy and Spain and spanned the acute and convalescent phases of COVID-19. The material from the prospective study consisted of cDNA or gDNA derived from T cells, B-cell-depleted T cells, or PBMCs. Subjects who had been exposed to COVID-19, were actively infected with it, or had recovered from it provided the deeply sampled blood TCRbeta repertoires that made up the dataset. The repertoires were released in a freely available public database intended as a resource for research on the immune response to SARS-CoV-2. Samples were obtained from the ongoing ImmuneRACE study (first 160 participants) and from roughly 1,300 subjects provided by 6 global collaborators. The sample metadata nearly always contained a de-identified subject ID, COVID-19 status, age in years and sex. Where HLA class I and class II types were available, the types were taken from metadata supplied by the sample provider, not from assay-based typing.

CDR1 SEHNR and CDR2 FQNEAQ are derived from the germline V gene (reference sequence). Relative to germline, V is 7 bases shorter and J is 1 base shorter, with 19 bases between their ends. CDR3 length: 16 amino acids, cysteine to phenylalanine. Solely the CDR3 DNA is kept, with 48 bases framed from the first base. One collaborating source in Seattle enrolled patients while the patients were actively infected and followed the patients over time throughout the course of disease. Each collaborating institution followed its own protocols to collect whole blood in K2EDTA tubes. For TCRbeta analysis, collaborators shipped samples as frozen whole blood, isolated PBMCs, or DNA extracted from either of those sample types. TCRbeta CDR3 regions were amplified from genomic DNA by means of the immunoSEQ Assay, a bias-controlled multiplex PCR. In the source study's methods: Within the assay, amplification of reference gene primers was used to estimate how many nucleated cells each sample contained. Sequence reads were collapsed and filtered to measure the absolute abundance of every unique TCRbeta CDR3 rearrangement. For each sample, productive Simpson clonality was calculated as the square root of Simpson's diversity index over productive rearrangements. TCRdb carries this immuneACCESS record with in-frame sequences only. Its versions omit some clonotypes, under half of them owing to an unresolved V gene in the studies checked, with the rest unexplained. V and J calls and clone size are copied from that table; D and trimming were computed from the DNA. This sample gives fewer than 450,000 clones in total; about 87% of them show up just once. The ten largest account for 10% to 15% of the sample.

This clone appeared once. Its antigen remains undetermined. Within one base of it there is no much larger clone, and no base qualities were kept. The investigation overall reported the following: The amount of clinical and demographic metadata varied by source and participant and was provided uncurated.

The specimen sequenced was peripheral blood. This TCR came from a woman between 45 and 60 years old with COVID-19, enrolled during active disease. Rearrangement joined TRBV7-9 to TRBJ1-2; D gene: possibly TRBD1, on 6 matching bases. Here is the DNA: TGTGCCAGCAATGATCCAGGGGACCCTCTTAACTATGGCTACACCTTC. Translated, this gives CASNDPGDPLNYGYTF.